Each of the 20 T cell receptor beta chains below was sequenced from the same sample in a study of human T cells and chemical hapten exposure. The time point denotes: pre-sensitization, week 0. Noted treatment: therapeutic diphenylcyclopropenone sensitization with weekly scalp DPC. TCRdb ran MiXCR on the RACE reads and lists one entry per CDR3 protein. The sample lists 280,000 or so distinct CDR3 sequences; around 7.7% were seen once. Sequencing was performed on whole blood, taken in connection with sensitization to the hapten diphenylcyclopropenone (DPC). All receptors derive from a man between 18 and 29 years old with alopecia areata. Some clones in this sample may be carry-over from other donors' samples.

Only a few counts were recorded for this clonotype. V is TRBV6-5 and J is TRBJ2-1, with D perhaps assigned TRBD1 or TRBD2 (5 bases each). Germline CDR1 MNHEY, CDR2 SVGAGI. The CDR3 has 15 residues. Trimming shortened V by 6 bases and J by 4 bases, and 16 bases separated the two germline ends. The CDR3 loop is CASSPVEGSYNEQFF. DNA for the CDR3: TGTGCCAGCAGCCCTGTCGAGGGGTCTTACAATGAGCAGTTCTTC.

The CDR3 region has the DNA TGCAGTGCTAGATCCTTAGACGGGGAGGGAAACATTCAGTACTTC. Translating it yields CSARSLDGEGNIQYF. This chain joins TRBV20-1 and TRBJ2-4; 7 bases align to TRBD2. CDR3 length: 15 residues. CDR1 and CDR2 from the germline V gene are DFQATT and SNEGSKA (reference sequence). V was pared by 2 bases and J by 6 bases, with 10 bases of the junction left unmatched.

This clonotype appeared a few times. The rearrangement uses TRBV12-3 or TRBV12-4 and TRBJ1-5; 7 bases match TRBD1. This CDR3 has 17 residues. V shed 0 bases and J 7 bases; nucleotides not matched to a gene: 12. In nucleotides, the CDR3 is TGTGCCAGCAGTTTAGCTAAGCAGGGGGTCCGTAGCCAGCCCCAGCATTTT. Protein: CASSLAKQGVRSQPQHF.

This clonotype came up many times. This sequence joins TRBV27 and TRBJ2-7; D is ambiguous. The V and J ends lost 3 bases and 13 bases respectively, with 16 bases between them. CDR3 length: 12 amino acids. CDR1 and CDR2 (germline): MNHEY, SMNVEV (reference sequence). The CDR3 sequence is CASSFMDLKIYV. CDR3 nucleotides: TGTGCCAGCAGTTTCATGGACCTGAAGATTTACGTC.

The chain links TRBV7-9 to TRBJ2-5; a possible D gene is TRBD2 (6 bases). Germline assignment: CDR1 SEHNR and CDR2 FQNEAQ (reference sequence). V lost 5 bases to trimming and J lost 4 bases, with 20 bases between them. The CDR3 consists of 16 residues. The DNA of the CDR3 is TGTGCCAGCAGCCCCCGAGTGGGGGGACCAGGAGAGACCCAGTACTTC. It encodes CASSPRVGGPGETQYF.

This chain joins TRBV12-3 or TRBV12-4 and TRBJ2-3, with D hard to call. Trimming shortened V by 5 bases and J by 1 base, and 19 bases separated the two germline ends. The CDR3 is made up of 17 amino acids. CDR3 residues: CASSPLYSLRGTDTQYF. CDR3 DNA sequence: TGTGCCAGCAGTCCACTATACTCCCTCCGGGGCACAGATACGCAGTATTTT.

V gene TRBV20-1 combines with J gene TRBJ2-2; D possibly corresponds to TRBD1 (5 bases). This CDR3 region has 14 residues. V was clipped by 1 base and J by 6 bases, with 12 bases between them. Germline loops: CDR1 DFQATT, CDR2 SNEGSKA (reference sequence). CDR3 sequence (DNA): TGCAGTGCTAGAGTCCCAGGGTGGCCCGGGGAGCTGTTTTTT. Translating gives CSARVPGWPGELFF.

This clonotype has a count of ten or more. The CDR3 DNA sequence: TGCAGCGTTGCCCGTACAGGGAACTCTGGAAACACCATATATTTT. This gives the protein CSVARTGNSGNTIYF. V and J are TRBV29-1 and TRBJ1-3; D is possibly TRBD1 (6 bases). V lost 4 bases, J lost 0 bases, and 13 bases lay in between. The CDR3 is made up of 15 amino acids. Germline CDR1 is SQVTM and CDR2 is ANQGSEA.

This clonotype was observed a few times. The chain has TRBV12-3 or TRBV12-4 and TRBJ1-2, with D perhaps TRBD1 (5 bases). V dropped 5 bases and J dropped 4 bases, with 8 bases sitting between them. The CDR3 sequence is 12 residues long. The CDR3 loop reads CASSQGVYGYTF. In DNA form, the CDR3 reads TGTGCCAGCAGTCAGGGTGTCTATGGCTACACCTTC.

J is TRBJ1-2 and V is TRBV4-2, with TRBD1 as a possible D gene (5 bases). The ends were cut back, 4 bases at V and 0 bases at J, with 15 bases in the middle. The germline V gene encodes CDR1 LGHNA and CDR2 YNFKEQ. The CDR3 runs 16 residues. CDR3 loop: CASSPRRGLANYGYTF. The CDR3 nucleotides read TGTGCCAGCAGCCCTCGTAGGGGCCTAGCTAACTATGGCTACACCTTC.

The rearrangement links TRBV7-2 to TRBJ2-3; D ambiguous. This CDR3 spans 11 amino acids. V was pared by 7 bases and J by 5 bases, with 7 bases between. CDR1 and CDR2 from the germline V gene are SGHTA and FQGNSA. The CDR3 loop reads CASNRGDTQYF. The CDR3 region has the DNA TGTGCCAGCAACCGCGGAGATACGCAGTATTTT.

In its sample, this clonotype was seen a few times. This chain joins TRBV7-9 and TRBJ1-1; possible D gene TRBD1, 5 bases. Trimming took off 5 bases at V and 3 bases at J, with 13 bases between the two ends. Germline V gene data show CDR1 as SEHNR and CDR2 as FQNEAQ (reference sequence). The CDR3 is 14 amino acids. CDR3 DNA: TGTGCCAGCAGCCCTCCCAGGGCATACACTGAAGCTTTCTTT. It translates to CASSPPRAYTEAFF.

This clonotype was picked up a small number of times. The genes are TRBV20-1 and TRBJ1-1; the match to TRBD1 covers 8 bases. Germline CDR1 is DFQATT and CDR2 is SNEGSKA (reference sequence). Trimming removed 1 base from V and 2 bases from J; junction bases left unmatched: 6. The CDR3 is made up of 15 amino acids. CDR3 sequence (DNA): TGCAGTGCTAGAGCGGGACAGGTTAGAAACACTGAAGCTTTCTTT. It translates to CSARAGQVRNTEAFF.

This clonotype was found a few times. J is TRBJ2-1 and V is TRBV13; D not certain. V lost 0 bases, J lost 5 bases, and 11 bases lay in between. Germline V gene lookup returns CDR1 PRHDT and CDR2 FYEKMQ (reference sequence). The CDR3 loop spans 15 amino acids. In DNA, the CDR3 is TGTGCCAGCAGCTTAGGGGAGAGGACCGACAATGAGCAGTTCTTC. This codes for CASSLGERTDNEQFF.

The chain links TRBV7-6 to TRBJ2-3; D is unclear. Germline V lookup: CDR1 SGHVS, CDR2 FNYEAQ. The CDR3 spans 14 residues. V lost 1 base, J lost 6 bases, and 11 bases lay in between. The CDR3 sequence is CASSLVPTVDTQYF. CDR3 nucleotide sequence: TGTGCCAGCAGCTTAGTACCCACGGTGGATACGCAGTATTTT. Based on the CDR3 plus reference TRBV7-6 and TRBJ2-3, the full variable domain is GAGVSQSPRYKVTKRGQDVALRCDPISGHVSLYWYRQALGQGPEFLTYFNYEAQQDKSGLPNDRFSAERPEGSISTLTIQRTEQRDSAMYRCASSLVPTVDTQYFGPGTRLTVL.

This clonotype was counted a few times. This sequence joins TRBV5-1 and TRBJ1-2, with a possible D match to TRBD1 (6 bases). Trimming left V 0 bases short and J 7 bases short, with 10 bases between. The germline gives CDR1 SGHRS, CDR2 YFSETQ. This CDR3 contains 13 residues. This CDR3 reads CASSLEQGSGYTF. For the CDR3, the DNA is TGCGCCAGCAGCTTGGAACAGGGCAGTGGCTACACCTTC. Supplemented by reference TRBV5-1 and TRBJ1-2, the full variable domain reads KAGVTQTPRYLIKTRGQQVTLSCSPISGHRSVSWYQQTPGQGLQFLFEYFSETQRNKGNFPGRFSGRQFSNSRSEMNVSTLELGDSALYLCASSLEQGSGYTFGSGTRLTVV.

This clonotype was observed a few times. The chain couples TRBV29-1 to TRBJ1-1, with a possible D match to TRBD1 (5 bases). Germline V gene data show CDR1 as SQVTM and CDR2 as ANQGSEA. V was clipped by 5 bases and J by 7 bases, with 11 bases between them. The CDR3 spans 11 residues. The CDR3 sequence: CSVSPGIEAFF. As DNA, the CDR3 is TGCAGCGTTAGTCCAGGGATTGAAGCTTTCTTT.

The V gene is TRBV3-1, the J gene TRBJ1-1; D is possibly TRBD1 (5 bases). Germline values: CDR1 LGHDT, CDR2 YNNKEL (reference sequence). CDR3 length equals 15 residues. Trimming stripped 1 base from V and 1 base from J, with 10 bases between. The CDR3 nucleotides are TGTGCCAGCAGCCAAGTCGTAACAGGGAACACTGAAGCTTTCTTT. This gives the protein CASSQVVTGNTEAFF. The whole variable domain, filled in from reference TRBV3-1 and TRBJ1-1, reads DTAVSQTPKYLVTQMGNDKSIKCEQNLGHDTMYWYKQDSKKFLKIMFSYNNKELIINETVPNRFSPKSPDKAHLNLHINSLELGDSAVYFCASSQVVTGNTEAFFGQGTRLTVV.

This clonotype has only a few counts. The rearrangement uses TRBV5-1 and TRBJ2-2; the D is unclear. Per the germline V gene, CDR1 is SGHRS and CDR2 is YFSETQ. The V gene lost 0 bases and the J gene lost 5 bases, with 11 bases spanning the gap. CDR3 length: 15 residues. This CDR3 is CASSLGPRLTGELFF. CDR3 nucleotides: TGCGCCAGCAGCTTGGGTCCCAGACTGACCGGGGAGCTGTTTTTT. Full variable domain (outside the CDR3, taken from reference TRBV5-1 and TRBJ2-2): KAGVTQTPRYLIKTRGQQVTLSCSPISGHRSVSWYQQTPGQGLQFLFEYFSETQRNKGNFPGRFSGRQFSNSRSEMNVSTLELGDSALYLCASSLGPRLTGELFFGEGSRLTVL.

This clonotype came up a few times. The rearrangement joins TRBV28 to TRBJ1-2; no reliable D call. The V gene lost 7 bases and the J gene lost 8 bases, with 20 bases spanning the gap. Germline V gene lookup returns CDR1 MDHEN and CDR2 SYDVKM. This CDR3 has 14 amino acids. Written as DNA, the CDR3 is TGTGCCAGCACGAACCTCCCTTCGTTCGAGGGCTACACCTTC. Encoded protein: CASTNLPSFEGYTF.